This T cell receptor (beta chain) was observed in a study of blood T cell repertoires in COVID-19. Study-wide background: PBMCs, B-cell-depleted T cells, or T cells provided the cDNA or gDNA that made up the material.

Trimming cost V 1 base and J 0 bases, with 8 bases left between them. Germline CDR1 reads SGHAT; CDR2 reads FQNNGV. The CDR3 runs to 15 residues. In terms of age and location, participants ranged from roughly 18 to 95 years and lived in about 25 US areas. Cohort placement rested on clinical history that participants reported themselves. Recovery meant two consecutive negative NP/OP PCR tests, professional clearance, or resolved symptoms. The data were produced by immunoSEQ multiplex PCR, yet TCRdb's version contains in-frame clones alone and is incomplete. The data show some 200,000 clones, 75% to 85% seen once.

The sequence was collected from a man in his forties who had recovered from COVID-19. The chain links TRBV11-2 to TRBJ2-3; no reliable D call. Sequencing used PBMCs or T cells enriched from blood (not recorded which). The CDR3 loop is CASSLALTSTDTQYF. CDR3 DNA: TGTGCCAGCAGCTTAGCGCTAACTAGCACAGATACGCAGTATTTT.